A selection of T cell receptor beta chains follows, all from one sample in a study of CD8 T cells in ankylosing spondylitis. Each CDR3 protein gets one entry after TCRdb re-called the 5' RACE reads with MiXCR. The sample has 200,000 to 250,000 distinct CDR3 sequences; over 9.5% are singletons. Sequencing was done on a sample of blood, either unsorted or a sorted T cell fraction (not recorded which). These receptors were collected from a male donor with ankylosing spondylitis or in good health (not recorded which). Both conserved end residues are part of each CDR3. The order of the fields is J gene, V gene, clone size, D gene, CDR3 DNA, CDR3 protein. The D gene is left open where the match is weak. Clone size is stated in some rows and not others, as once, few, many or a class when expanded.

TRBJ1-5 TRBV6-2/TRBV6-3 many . TGTGCCAGCAGTTACTCAAAAACGGGCAGCCCTCATCAGCCCCAGCATTTT CASSYSKTGSPHQPQHF
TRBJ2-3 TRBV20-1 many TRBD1 TGCAGTGCTCCGGACAGGGGGCGGATAGATACGCAGTATTTT CSAPDRGRIDTQYF
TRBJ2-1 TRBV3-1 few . TGTGCCAGCAGCCCGGGACGAAATCTGTTCTTC CASSPGRNLFF
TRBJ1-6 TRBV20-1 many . TGCAGTGCTAGTGGGGACCAGCTCTCCTATAATTCACCCCTCCACTTT CSASGDQLSYNSPLHF
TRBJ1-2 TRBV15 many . TGTGCCACCAGCAGAGATCGCAAAGGGGCCGGTGGCTACACCTTC CATSRDRKGAGGYTF
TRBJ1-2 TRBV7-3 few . TGTGCCAGCAGCTTAAACAGGGATTTCTATGGCTACACCTTC CASSLNRDFYGYTF
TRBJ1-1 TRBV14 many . TGTGCCAGCAGCCCATCAGGGAGTAGACAGCTGAACACTGAAGCTTTCTTT CASSPSGSRQLNTEAFF
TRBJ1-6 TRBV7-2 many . TGTGCCAGCAGCTCCCGGGACATTAGAAATTCACCCCTCCACTTT CASSSRDIRNSPLHF
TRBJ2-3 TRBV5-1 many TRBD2 TGCGCCAGCAGCTTGCCGCTCAGGACTAGCGGGGCACCGGTTGCAGATACGCAGTATTTT CASSLPLRTSGAPVADTQYF
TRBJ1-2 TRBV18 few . TGTGCCAGCTCGGGCCAACTCGGGGACTATGGCTACACCTTC CASSGQLGDYGYTF
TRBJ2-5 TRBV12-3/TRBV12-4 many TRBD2 TGTGCCAGCAGTTTAGCTAGCGGGGGTTCAGAGACCCAGTACTTC CASSLASGGSETQYF
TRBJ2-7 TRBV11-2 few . TGTGCCAGCAGCCGAGGCGAGCGGCAGTACTTC CASSRGERQYF
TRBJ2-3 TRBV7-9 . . TGTTCCACCGGACCCCACACAGATACGCAGTATTTT CSTGPHTDTQYF
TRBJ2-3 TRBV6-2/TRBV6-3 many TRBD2 TGTGCCAGCAGGCCGGCCCCCCGGGGGGGCACAGATACGCAGTATTTT CASRPAPRGGTDTQYF
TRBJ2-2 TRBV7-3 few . TGTGCCAGCGGCTCGGCCGGGGAGCTGTTTTTT CASGSAGELFF
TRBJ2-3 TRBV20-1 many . TGCAGCGTCCGGGACTTAACCACAGATACGCAGTATTTT CSVRDLTTDTQYF
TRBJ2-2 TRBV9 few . TGTGCCAGCAGCGCGCCCGCGCAGGGGAACACCGGGGAGCTGTTTTTT CASSAPAQGNTGELFF
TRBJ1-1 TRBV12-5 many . TGTGCTAGTGGTAGGACAGTCACTGAAGCTTTCTTT CASGRTVTEAFF
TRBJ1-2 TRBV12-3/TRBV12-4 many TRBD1 TGTGCCAGCAGTTCGACAGGGAGGGGCTACACCTTC CASSSTGRGYTF
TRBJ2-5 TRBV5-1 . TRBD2 TGCGCCAGCAGCCCCGAGACTAGCGGGGTTGAGACCCAGTACTTC CASSPETSGVETQYF
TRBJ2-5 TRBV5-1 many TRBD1 TGCGCCAGCAGCTTGGAAGGGACAGGGTCTCTTATCACGGAGACCCAGTACTTC CASSLEGTGSLITETQYF
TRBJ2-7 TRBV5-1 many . TGCGCCAGCAGCCCCACTGTGGGAGAGCAGTACTTC CASSPTVGEQYF
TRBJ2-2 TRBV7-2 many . TGTGCCAGCAGCCCGGGCCCATTCGGGGAGCTGTTTTTT CASSPGPFGELFF
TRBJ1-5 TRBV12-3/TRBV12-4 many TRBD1 TGTGCCAGCACACAGGGGAATCAGCCCCAGCATTTT CASTQGNQPQHF
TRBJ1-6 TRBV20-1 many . TGCAGTGCCATTTCTCCGGGGCCGACAGGTGGTTTAGGATCACCCCTCCACTTT CSAISPGPTGGLGSPLHF
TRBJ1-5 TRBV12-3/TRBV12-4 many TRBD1 TGTGCCAGCAGTTTCGGACAGGGCGGCGAGGGCAATCAGCCCCAGCATTTT CASSFGQGGEGNQPQHF
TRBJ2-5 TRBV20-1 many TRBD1 TGCAGTGCCATAAGGACAGGCTTGGTGGAGACCCAGTACTTC CSAIRTGLVETQYF
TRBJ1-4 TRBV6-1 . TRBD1 TGTGCCAGTCTGGGGACAGGGGCAGTAAATGAAAAACTGTTTTTT CASLGTGAVNEKLFF
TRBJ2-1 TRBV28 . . TGTGCCAGCAGTTTACCCGGGGGGCACAATGAGCAGTTCTTC CASSLPGGHNEQFF
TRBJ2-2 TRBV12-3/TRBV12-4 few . TGTGCCAGCAGTTTAGGGACAGTTTACACCGGGGAGCTGTTTTTT CASSLGTVYTGELFF
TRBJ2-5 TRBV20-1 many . TGCAGTGCTAGCCTTACCGGGAGACAAGAGACCCAGTACTTC CSASLTGRQETQYF
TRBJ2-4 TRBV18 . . TGTGCCAGCTCACCCGGGTCACCCAAAAACATTCAGTACTTC CASSPGSPKNIQYF
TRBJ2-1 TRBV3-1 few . TGTGCCAGCAGCCAAGAAAGCCTGGGCAACTCCTACAATGAGCAGTTCTTC CASSQESLGNSYNEQFF
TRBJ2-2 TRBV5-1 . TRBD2 TGCGCCAGCTGCGCCCTGCGGGGGGACACCGGGGAGCTGTTTTTT CASCALRGDTGELFF
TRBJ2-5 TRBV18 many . TGTGCCAGCTCAAGGGAAAACCAAGAGACCCAGTACTTC CASSRENQETQYF
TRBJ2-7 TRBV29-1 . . TGCAGCGTTGAGAGAGACGGGAAACTTGGCTACGAGCAGTACTTC CSVERDGKLGYEQYF
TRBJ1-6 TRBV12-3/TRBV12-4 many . TGTGCCAGCAGTTTTGGGAGCAAGGATTCACCCCTCCACTTT CASSFGSKDSPLHF
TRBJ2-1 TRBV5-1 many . TGCGCCAGCAGCTCGCAGACCGGGGCAGGGCGGAATGAGCAGTTCTTC CASSSQTGAGRNEQFF
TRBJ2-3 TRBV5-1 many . TGCGCCAGCAGCTTGGCGGCGGAGGGGGGCGTGGATACGCAGTATTTT CASSLAAEGGVDTQYF
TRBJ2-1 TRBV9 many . TGTGCCAGCAGCCTTCGACAGGGAGGGGATGAGCAGTTCTTC CASSLRQGGDEQFF
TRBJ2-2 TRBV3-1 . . TGTGCCAGCAGCCCACCAGTCCCGGGGCCGACGAACACCGGGGAGCTGTTTTTT CASSPPVPGPTNTGELFF
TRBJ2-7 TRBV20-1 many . TGCAGTGCTGCGGGACAGCGCGAGCAGTACTTC CSAAGQREQYF
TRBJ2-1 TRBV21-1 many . TGTGCCAGCAGCTCAACCGGGACCCGCGACGCTGAGCAGTTCTTC CASSSTGTRDAEQFF
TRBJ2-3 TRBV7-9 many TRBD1 TGTGCCAGCAGCCCGAGGGGGCCAGATACGCAGTATTTT CASSPRGPDTQYF
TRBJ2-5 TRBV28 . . TGTGCCAGCAGTTTACATGGCGAAGAAGAAGAGACCCAGTACTTC CASSLHGEEEETQYF
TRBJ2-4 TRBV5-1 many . TGCGCCAGCAGCTTGACAGGGTCCGGACACATTCAGTACTTC CASSLTGSGHIQYF
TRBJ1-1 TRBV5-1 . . TGCGCCAGCAGTTCCAGGGCGGGGAACACTGAAGCTTTCTTT CASSSRAGNTEAFF
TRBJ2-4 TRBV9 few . TGTGCCAGCAGCACCCCCGGGACGGGGAACATTCAGTACTTC CASSTPGTGNIQYF